One sample yielded the 11 T cell receptor beta chains listed below, sequenced in a study of T cells after yellow fever vaccination. TCRdb redid the calling of the 5' RACE reads with MiXCR, one entry per CDR3 protein. This table has roughly 520,000 distinct CDR3 sequences, just over 20% appearing once. The input for sequencing was PBMCs, taken around 3 weeks after the first yellow fever vaccination. Receptor source: a man aged 18 to 35 who received the YFV17D yellow fever vaccine.

In regard to this clonotype: At one end the junction does not follow the germline gene, possibly because of a read error. This sequence joins TRBV5-1 and TRBJ1-1; maybe TRBD1 (5 bases). CDR1 is SGHRS and CDR2 is YFSETQ in the germline V gene. The length of the CDR3 is 13 residues. This CDR3 is CASRFQGNNEAFF. The CDR3 DNA reads as TGCGCCAGCAGATTCCAGGGTAACAATGAAGCTTTCTTT.

V usage is TRBV27 and J usage is TRBJ1-1, with 12 bases lining up with TRBD1. This CDR3 region has 17 residues. J lost 0 bases, V lost 4 bases, and 6 bases had no gene match. Germline V gives CDR1 MNHEY, CDR2 SMNVEV (reference sequence). DNA of the CDR3: TGTGCCAGCAGTTCAAGGGACAGGGGGCTGGTGAACACTGAAGCTTTCTTT. It is translated as CASSSRDRGLVNTEAFF.

The table lists this clonotype with a few counts. This sequence joins TRBV6-5 and TRBJ1-5; 9 nucleotides agree with TRBD1. Germline V gene lookup returns CDR1 MNHEY and CDR2 SVGAGI. Trimming removed 5 bases from V and 6 bases from J; junction bases left unmatched: 2. The CDR3 contains 13 residues. The CDR3 DNA follows: TGTGCCAGCAGTCTACAGGGGGCTCAGCCCCAGCATTTT. Translating it yields CASSLQGAQPQHF.

At least ten counts were recorded for this clonotype. V is TRBV3-1 and J is TRBJ2-5; 9 bases fit TRBD2. Germline V gives CDR1 LGHDT, CDR2 YNNKEL (reference sequence). The CDR3 covers 16 residues. Unmatched junction bases numbered 8, after V lost 4 bases and J lost 2 bases. For the CDR3, the DNA is TGTGCCAGCAGCCCGGGACTAGCCGGCAAGCAAGAGACCCAGTACTTC. The encoded protein is CASSPGLAGKQETQYF.

V is TRBV4-3 and J is TRBJ2-2; 7 bases fit TRBD1. The CDR3 is made up of 15 amino acids. The V gene's germline CDR1 is LGHNA and CDR2 YSLEER. J lost 6 bases, V lost 6 bases, and 10 bases had no gene match. CDR3 protein: CASRPDRVWAGELFF. CDR3 nucleotides: TGCGCCAGCAGACCTGACAGGGTCTGGGCCGGGGAGCTGTTTTTT.

This clonotype has just a few counts. The chain combines TRBV11-2 with TRBJ2-4; the D is unclear. The CDR3 is made up of 12 amino acids. The V gene's germline CDR1 is SGHAT and CDR2 FQNNGV. The V gene lost 6 bases and the J gene lost 6 bases, with 9 bases spanning the gap. Written as DNA, the CDR3 is TGTGCCAGCAGGTCCGTGAGAAACATTCAGTACTTC. This codes for CASRSVRNIQYF.

This clonotype has a handful of counts. This chain joins TRBV7-2 and TRBJ1-5; D is uncertain. The CDR3 consists of 15 residues. CDR1 SGHTA and CDR2 FQGNSA come from the germline V gene. V was pared by 2 bases and J by 0 bases, with 8 bases between. For the CDR3, the DNA is TGTGCCAGCAGCTTACCGGAATCTAGCAATCAGCCCCAGCATTTT. It encodes CASSLPESSNQPQHF.

The chain employs TRBV7-9 and TRBJ1-6; D is perhaps TRBD1 (6 bases). V gave up 0 bases and J gave up 8 bases, with 14 bases separating them. This CDR3 comprises 16 residues. In germline, CDR1 is SEHNR, CDR2 FQNEAQ (reference sequence). The CDR3 sequence is CASSLALYREDSPLHF. The DNA of the CDR3 is TGTGCCAGCAGCTTAGCGCTGTACAGGGAAGATTCACCCCTCCACTTT.

The J gene is TRBJ2-5, the V gene TRBV7-2; TRBD2 matches 12 bases. After removal of 8 bases from V and 4 bases from J, the junction contained 5 bases not matched to a gene. Germline CDR1 is SGHTA and CDR2 is FQGNSA. The CDR3 contains 14 residues. The CDR3 loop is CASLPSGGAETQYF. DNA for the CDR3: TGTGCCAGCCTGCCTAGCGGGGGGGCAGAGACCCAGTACTTC. Looking up the rest from reference TRBV7-2 and TRBJ2-5 gives the full variable domain: GAGVSQSPSNKVTEKGKDVELRCDPISGHTALYWYRQSLGQGLEFLIYFQGNSAPDKSGLPSDRFSAERTGGSVSTLTIQRTQQEDSAVYLCASLPSGGAETQYFGPGTRLLVL.

This chain joins TRBV20-1 and TRBJ2-1; D perhaps matches TRBD1 (5 bases). V lost 4 bases to trimming and J lost 4 bases, with 11 bases between them. This CDR3 region has 13 residues. Germline CDR1 and CDR2: DFQATT and SNEGSKA (reference sequence). The CDR3 DNA reads as TGCAGTGCTACAGGACAAAAATACAATGAGCAGTTCTTC. Translating it yields CSATGQKYNEQFF.

This clonotype turned up a few times. J is TRBJ1-5 and V is TRBV24-1; weak D call: TRBD1 (6 bases). In germline, CDR1 is KGHDR, CDR2 SFDVKD. V dropped 3 bases and J dropped 6 bases, with 14 bases sitting between them. This CDR3 is built from 15 residues. The CDR3, as DNA: TGTGCCACCAGTGATCGTCGGGCAGGGGCTCAGCCCCAGCATTTT. Protein sequence: CATSDRRAGAQPQHF.